What follows are 5 T cell receptor beta chains derived from one specimen sequenced in a study of shared clonotypes between healthy human individuals. Only in-frame clones appear in the TCRdb table, and some are missing; sequencing was by immunoSEQ multiplex PCR. The sample includes 2 million to 2.5 million clones, approximately 90% of them seen just once. The sample was naive CD4+ T cells from PBMCs. Subset denoted: CD45RA+ positively selected. These receptors were obtained from a man younger than 30 in good health. Some clones in this sample may be carry-over from other donors' samples.

This clone was detected once. V and J are TRBV19 and TRBJ1-5; weak D call: TRBD1 (5 bases). CDR3 size: 16 residues. Trimming removed 2 bases at V and 6 bases at J, with 17 bases between. Germline CDR1 LNHDA, CDR2 SQIVND (reference sequence). The DNA of the CDR3 is TGTGCCAGTAGTATACGCGGGGGATTAGACGGTCAGCCCCAGCATTTT. Protein: CASSIRGGLDGQPQHF.

The chain employs TRBV7-7 and TRBJ2-1; maybe TRBD1 (6 bases). Per the germline V gene, CDR1 is SSHAT and CDR2 is FNYEAQ (reference sequence). Trimming stripped 2 bases from V and 0 bases from J, with 11 bases between. The CDR3 length is 16 residues. CDR3 sequence reads: CASSLSGTTSYNEQFF. The CDR3 bases are TGTGCCAGCAGCTTATCCGGGACAACCTCCTACAATGAGCAGTTCTTC. The full variable domain, with the rest looked up from reference TRBV7-7 and TRBJ2-1, is GAGVSQSPRYKVTKRGQDVTLRCDPISSHATLYWYQQALGQGPEFLTYFNYEAQPDKSGLPSDRFSAERPEGSISTLTIQRTEQRDSAMYRCASSLSGTTSYNEQFFGPGTRLTVL.

The DNA of the CDR3 is TGTGCCAGTAGTAGCCAGGGCGGGAATGAAAAACTGTTTTTT. The encoded protein is CASSSQGGNEKLFF. The chain couples TRBV19 to TRBJ1-4; maybe TRBD1 (5 bases). The CDR3 spans 14 residues. The germline gives CDR1 LNHDA, CDR2 SQIVND (reference sequence). Deletions cut 4 bases from V and 5 bases from J, with 11 bases between.

For this clone: In the same sample, other DNA sequences code for this CDR3. The rearrangement uses TRBV6-1 and TRBJ2-7; 8 nucleotides align to TRBD2. The CDR3 totals 14 residues. CDR1 is MNHNS and CDR2 is SASEGT in the germline V gene. V shed 3 bases and J 2 bases; nucleotides not matched to a gene: 3. The CDR3 region is CASSESGRAYEQYF. CDR3 sequence (DNA): TGTGCCAGCAGTGAGTCCGGGAGGGCCTACGAGCAGTACTTC.

The chain combines TRBV7-2 with TRBJ2-1; D is possibly TRBD1 (6 bases). V was trimmed by 5 bases and J by 1 base, leaving 15 bases between them. Germline V gives CDR1 SGHTA, CDR2 FQGNSA. The CDR3 contains 16 residues. The CDR3 sequence: CASSEQIQGSYNEQFF. The CDR3 DNA is TGTGCCAGCAGCGAGCAAATACAGGGTTCCTACAATGAGCAGTTCTTC. Supplemented by reference TRBV7-2 and TRBJ2-1, the full variable domain reads GAGVSQSPSNKVTEKGKDVELRCDPISGHTALYWYRQSLGQGLEFLIYFQGNSAPDKSGLPSDRFSAERTGGSVSTLTIQRTQQEDSAVYLCASSEQIQGSYNEQFFGPGTRLTVL.